This T cell receptor beta chain was retrieved from a study of blood T cell repertoires in COVID-19. This clone was seen once. Source study methods: How many nucleated cells were present was estimated from reference gene primer amplification. TCRdb's copy holds only in-frame clones and misses some; the assay was immunoSEQ multiplex PCR. For V, J and clone size, that table is used; D and trimming come from the DNA. The sample has around 300,000 clones; 85% are singletons. The specimen was PBMCs or T cells enriched from blood (not recorded which). This sequence originates from a woman in her fifties or sixties who had recovered from COVID-19.

CDR3 nucleotide sequence: TGTGCCAGCACACAGGGGGCTCGCTATGGCTACACCTTC. This gives the protein CASTQGARYGYTF. The chain has TRBV2 and TRBJ1-2, with 9 bases aligning to TRBD1. Germline CDR1 and CDR2: SNHLY and FYNNEI. The CDR3 has 13 residues. V shed 7 bases, J shed 4 bases, and the junction held 4 bases outside the gene matches.